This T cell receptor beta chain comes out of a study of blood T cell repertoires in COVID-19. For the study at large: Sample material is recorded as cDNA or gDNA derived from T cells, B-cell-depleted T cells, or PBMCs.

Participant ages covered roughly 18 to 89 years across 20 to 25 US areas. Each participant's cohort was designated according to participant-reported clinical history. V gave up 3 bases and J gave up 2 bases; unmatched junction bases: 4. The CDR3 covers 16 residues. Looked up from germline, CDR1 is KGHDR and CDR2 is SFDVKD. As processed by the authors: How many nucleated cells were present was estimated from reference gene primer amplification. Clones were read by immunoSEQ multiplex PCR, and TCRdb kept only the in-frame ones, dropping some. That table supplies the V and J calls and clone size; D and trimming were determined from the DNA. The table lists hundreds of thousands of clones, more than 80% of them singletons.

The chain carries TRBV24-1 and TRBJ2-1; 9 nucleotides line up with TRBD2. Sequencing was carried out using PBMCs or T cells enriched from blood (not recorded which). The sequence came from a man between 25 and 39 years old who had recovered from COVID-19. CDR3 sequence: CATSDQTSGTYNEQFF. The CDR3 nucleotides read TGTGCCACCAGTGATCAGACTAGCGGTACCTACAATGAGCAGTTCTTC.